This paragraph reports one TCR beta chain. A single count supports this clone. Its antigen is currently not known. No quality values exist for individual bases; no much larger clone is one base distant. The cohort was made up of about 610 healthy bone marrow donors. All cohort members were sampled while nominally healthy, although unrecorded immune exposures were likely present. The donor tested CMV seronegative, placing the donor among the 352 seronegative members of the cohort. Each donor provided a peripheral blood sample, and peripheral blood mononuclear cells were used for TCR beta sequencing. Genomic DNA was extracted from the blood cell samples with the Qiagen DNeasy Blood Extraction Kit. The entry originates in a study of cytomegalovirus exposure and HLA in healthy donors (dated by TCRdb to about 2017). Concerning the study at large: In an earlier analysis of under 600 of the donors, around 290 Gb of sequence data and approximately 100 million unique TCR beta sequences from about 190 million T cells were reported. An early release that covered about 600 HLA-typed donors contained approximately 300 gigabases of sequencing data and tens of millions of unique TCR sequences. Of the approximately 400 genotyped donors, 81% were placed in the genetic ancestry cluster associated with self-reported Caucasian donors. The aim of the study was to test whether cataloging public T cell receptors could identify signatures of past pathogen exposure. The T cell repertoires of several hundred subjects were profiled by immunosequencing and related to cytomegalovirus serostatus. Along with the approximately 650-subject first cohort, a separate validation cohort of more than 90 different subjects was used. High-throughput TCR immunosequencing, statistical association of individual TCRs with disease status, and machine learning were combined to predict cytomegalovirus infection status. To study patterns of TCR occurrence, a later analysis re-analyzed previously published TCR beta repertoires from hundreds of donors and added high-resolution HLA genotyping. Rather than using new phenotypic data, the later analysis identified candidate immune exposures from TCR beta sequences and from how often those sequences occurred across donors. To decide whether each TCR beta V gene segment behaved as functional or pseudogenic, an earlier analysis of fewer than 750 of the donors relied on high-throughput TCR beta sequencing. Donor age, sex, ethnicity and CMV serostatus were compiled alongside the repertoire data. A later genetic analysis used genome-wide SNP genotypes for about 65% of the roughly 700 donors, treating that subset as a discovery cohort. Every discovery cohort repertoire had been produced on one sequencing platform. HLA typing included class I and class II loci at four-digit resolution. The number of typed donors differed by locus: about 629-640 for A, B, C, DRB1 and DQB1; about 520 for DQA1; 600 to 610 for DPA1; and about 470 for DPB1. Four to six DR-DQ haplotypes were handled as single units for association and clustering, since linkage in the cohort was strong. On average, about 240,000 unique TCR beta nucleotide sequences were sequenced per donor among some 420 genotyped donors of the cohort, with approximately 18% of those sequences being non-productive.

Trimming costs V 4 bases and J 0 bases, and their ends lie 14 bases apart. Reading from cysteine to phenylalanine, the CDR3 counts 15 amino acids. The CDR3 DNA has 45 bases and is translated from base 1. The germline V gene yields SGDLS for CDR1 and YYNGEE for CDR2. Library generation was performed with the immunoSEQ multiplex PCR assay. For the multiplex PCR, a mixture combining 60 forward primers for TCR Vbeta segments and 13 reverse primers for TCR Jbeta segments was used. A multiplex PCR assay on genomic DNA amplified the CDR3 region of rearranged TCR beta genes. The Illumina HiSeq System was used to sequence the amplified TCR beta libraries as 87-base-pair reads. For the original study's pipeline: A later analysis tallied approximately 87 million unique TCR beta chains across the 600 to 700 repertoires, and about 12 million of those chains were shared by two or more donors. A nearest-neighbor algorithm error-corrected the raw reads and collapsed the reads into unique sequences, merging closely related sequences to remove PCR and sequencing errors. Alignment of CDR3 sequences to IMGT reference sequences was used to assign V, D and J gene segments. Each retained sequence needed at least a six-nucleotide match to both a V gene segment and a J gene segment. A rearrangement was called productive if the CDR3 had no stop codons and remained in frame with V and J, and every other rearrangement was called non-productive. CDR3 was defined by IMGT convention, running from the second conserved V-encoded cysteine to the conserved J-encoded phenylalanine. In an earlier analysis of just under 600 of the donors, sequences lacking an unambiguous match to a single V gene segment were excluded. An earlier analysis of about 590 of the donors classified V segments as functional when productive rearrangements were above 56.7% and as segregating when the standard deviation between donors was above 5%. A statistical classification framework was developed to diagnose cytomegalovirus status using the catalog of TCR beta chain sequences. A later analysis assigned V and J genes by comparing TCR nucleotide sequences with IMGT/GENE-DB human TR gene sequences. Using the TCRdist pipeline, a later analysis assigned CDR3 sequences along with most-parsimonious VDJ recombination scenarios. In a later analysis, each TCR beta chain was defined by its CDR3 amino acid sequence together with its V-gene family, and reads without a unique V-gene family were excluded. In a later analysis, a few hundred highly shared, low-generation-probability nucleotide sequences were removed to address suspected cross-contamination and a sequencing artifact. For each public chain, a later analysis derived a clonal expansion index from normalized ranks of inferred template counts within each repertoire. A later analysis computed generation probabilities with a VDJ recombination model fitted to out-of-frame rearrangements, and checked the results against IGoR. In a later analysis, TCR-TCR, TCR-HLA and TCR-CMV co-occurrence was scored with hypergeometric tests, and a repertoire-size bias correction was applied to TCR pairs. In a later analysis, false discovery rates were estimated by permuting HLA or CMV assignments 20 times. In a later analysis, co-occurring TCRs were grouped using DBSCAN, with TCRdist sequence similarity added in when clustering inside HLA-allele-positive subsets. Repertoires with fewer than 30,000 or more than 120,000 public chains were left out of co-occurrence clustering, as were a few repertoires with anomalous nucleotide sharing. The table was pulled from immuneACCESS by TCRdb, which kept in-frame rearrangements only. Such tables lose some clones; where checked, under half of the loss comes from unresolved V genes, and the rest has no known cause. Clonal size and the V and J genes are those of that table, whereas D and trimming came from the DNA. The sample has a few hundred thousand clones on record, approximately 91% of them singletons. The ten largest clones represent about 1.7% of the sample.

General study outcomes and caveats: A later analysis found that TCR association rates varied across HLA loci, with DRB1 alleles showing the most associated TCRs and HLA-C alleles the fewest. Only TCR beta chains were sequenced in this cohort, and the absence of alpha or paired-chain data limited detectable features. Assigning TCR associations to individual alleles was difficult when HLA alleles, especially DR and DQ, strongly co-occurred. The only immune exposure information available for the cohort was CMV serostatus. In a later analysis, HLA-associated TCR beta chains showed more clonal expansion and lower generation probabilities than non-associated chains that were equally common. The study listed 164 TCR beta chains as associated with cytomegalovirus. While some public TCRs were present in many individuals, most TCR sequences turned up only very rarely across donors. The sequencing pipeline was judged likely to have produced a cluster of highly shared sequence variants as a technical artifact. A later analysis associated some 17,000 TCR beta sequences with specific HLA alleles at a false discovery rate of 0.05. Most CMV-associated TCR beta chains appeared to be HLA-restricted in a later analysis, and the HLA associations seemed to be driven largely by CMV exposure. The 87-base-pair reads could not distinguish some IMGT-functional V segments, including TRBV6-2 and TRBV6-3, so those segments were excluded. The earlier analysis of nearly 600 of the donors excluded 15 to 20 rarely observed V segments, including chromosome 9 orphons, because counts were too low. In an earlier analysis of more than 500 of the donors, most TCR beta V segments appeared in productive rearrangements about 90% or about 30% of the time, broadly matching IMGT annotations. Because some donors lacked HLA typing at each locus, the association tests relied only on the typed subset. An association between a missense DCLRE1C variant and V-gene and J-gene trimming of TCR beta chains was found in a later genetic analysis and replicated in an independent cohort. Roughly uniform sequencing depth across donors was assumed in presence/absence analyses, although this assumption may not hold. Compared with the approximately 670-donor mean, donors in an Asian-associated ancestry cluster had fewer N-insertions in productive TCRs, according to a later genetic analysis. According to a later analysis, parvovirus B19, influenza, CMV and Epstein-Barr virus appeared linked to several top co-occurrence clusters. A few of the identified cytomegalovirus-associated TCR beta chains were confirmed in vitro to be specific for cytomegalovirus antigens. According to the authors, the approach could potentially be generalized to other disease states and immunological phenotypes. Cytomegalovirus status was reported to be diagnosed by the classifier with high specificity and sensitivity in both the original and validation cohorts. Linkage disequilibrium might explain the correlated functional status among segregating V segments, but an unknown experimental factor could not be excluded. A further reported finding was that TCR beta sequences accurately predicted the HLA-A and HLA-B alleles for most subjects in the first cohort.

The sequencing sample was made of PBMCs. This TCR derives from a girl aged 2 to 9 in good health and CMV-seronegative. Recombination connected TRBV9 to TRBJ2-7; the D gene is possibly TRBD2, with 5 bases matching. The CDR3 region reads CASSTRSGTSYEQYF. In nucleotide form, the sequence is TGTGCCAGCAGCACGCGGAGCGGCACCTCCTACGAGCAGTACTTC.